A selection of T cell receptor beta chains follows, all from one sample in a study of regulatory T cells in long-lasting Graves disease. TCRdb reprocessed the multiplex PCR reads via MiXCR and lists one record per CDR3 protein. The sample has 350,000 to 400,000 distinct CDR3 sequences; roughly 16% are singletons. These data were also filed under a second study, of T cells in Graves' hyperthyroidism and ophthalmopathy.

The sample here was peripheral blood mononuclear cells (PBMCs), taken at new diagnosis, from a patient treated with antithyroid drugs. The source of these receptors is a woman under 30 with Graves disease. Each CDR3 is given with its conserved first and last residue. Only some rows state a clone size, as once, few, many or a class for expanded clones.

TRBJ2-6	few	TRBV7-8	CASSSTGESGANVLTF
TRBJ2-6	many	TRBV28	CASSLESSGANVLTF
TRBJ2-1	many	TRBV2	CASSEEIQGKQFF
TRBJ2-3	many	TRBV3-1	CASSPTRGERDTQYF
TRBJ1-5	NA	TRBV12-3/TRBV12-4	CASSQNRDRVPQPQHF
TRBJ2-7	NA	TRBV6-2/TRBV6-3	CASRTGGEQYF
TRBJ1-5	NA	TRBV9	CASSVSLNQPQHF
TRBJ1-4	NA	TRBV11-3	CASSATGGDEKLFF
TRBJ2-7	many	TRBV7-2	CASSFGNGGEQYF
TRBJ1-2	many	TRBV28	CASGSTGLANYGYTF
TRBJ1-4	NA	TRBV9	CASSPSVGPAAEKLFF
TRBJ1-3	NA	TRBV6-1	CASTLQGRNTIYF
TRBJ1-1	NA	TRBV7-9	CASSLYTGETEAFF
TRBJ2-5	NA	TRBV20-1	CSASRLAGAQTQYF
TRBJ1-2	many	TRBV2	CARTGDPLVGYTF
TRBJ1-4	few	TRBV4-1	CASSLRHHEKLFF